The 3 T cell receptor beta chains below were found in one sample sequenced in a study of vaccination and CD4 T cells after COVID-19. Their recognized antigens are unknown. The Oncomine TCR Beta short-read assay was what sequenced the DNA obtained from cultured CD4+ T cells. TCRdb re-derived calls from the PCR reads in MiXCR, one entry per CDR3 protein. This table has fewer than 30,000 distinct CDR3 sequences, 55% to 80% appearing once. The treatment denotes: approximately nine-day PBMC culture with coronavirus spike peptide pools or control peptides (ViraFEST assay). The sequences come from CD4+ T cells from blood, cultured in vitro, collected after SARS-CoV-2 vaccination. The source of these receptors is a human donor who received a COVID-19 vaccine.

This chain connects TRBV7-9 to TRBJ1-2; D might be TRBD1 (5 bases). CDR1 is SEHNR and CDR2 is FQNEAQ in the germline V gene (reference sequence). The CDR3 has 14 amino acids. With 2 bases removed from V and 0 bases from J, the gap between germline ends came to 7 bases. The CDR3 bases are TGTGCCAGCAGCTTACAGGGTTCTAACTATGGCTACACCTTC. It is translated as CASSLQGSNYGYTF.

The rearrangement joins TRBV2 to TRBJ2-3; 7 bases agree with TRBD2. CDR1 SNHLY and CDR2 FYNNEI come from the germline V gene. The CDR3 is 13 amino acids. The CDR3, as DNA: TGTGCGGGGGGGGTAGAAAGCACAGATACGCAGTATTTT. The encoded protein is CAGGVESTDTQYF.

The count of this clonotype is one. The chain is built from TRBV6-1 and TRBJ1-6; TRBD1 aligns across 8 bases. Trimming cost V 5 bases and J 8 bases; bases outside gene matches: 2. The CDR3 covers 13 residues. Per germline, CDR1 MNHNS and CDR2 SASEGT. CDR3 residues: CASSQDRDSPLHF. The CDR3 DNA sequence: TGTGCCAGCAGTCAGGACAGGGATTCACCCCTCCACTTT.